This T cell receptor beta chain is from a study of CXCR3-negative and CXCR3-positive naive CD8 T cells. Study-wide findings and caveats: CXCR3 expression partially decreased after cryopreservation; most assays used fresh PBMCs.

Sorts performed in triplicate captured 300,000 or so cells each from every CD8+ T cell subset. Those CD8+ T cells considered naive were CD45RO-CCR7+CD27+CD95-. Germline CDR1 reads SGHRS; CDR2 reads YFSETQ. The CDR3 has 14 residues. TRB cDNA libraries were made by UMI-labeled 5' RACE. TCRdb processed the 5' RACE reads again and assigns one entry to each CDR3 protein, with no DNA. The sample totals some 130,000 distinct CDR3 sequences; its top ten clones hold about 0.3%. About this clonotype itself: Its antigen remains unknown.

Sequencing input: naive CXCR3- CD8+ T cells from blood. Subset specified: CD45RO-CCR7+CD27+CD95- naive CD8+ T cells lacking CXCR3 (TNR3-). The chain is built from TRBV5-1 and TRBJ1-2. The receptor was derived from a human donor in good health. Some clones in this sample may be carry-over from other donors' samples. This CDR3 is CASSLVGTNYGYTF.